Below, 25 T cell receptor beta chains from the same sample are listed, as sequenced in a study of blood T cell repertoires in COVID-19. Data came from immunoSEQ multiplex PCR; TCRdb stores just in-frame clones and leaves some out. This sample has approximately 350,000 clones, with around 83% found just once. Sequenced sample: PBMCs or T cells enriched from blood (not recorded which). The receptor source for this set is a woman aged 50 to 60 who had recovered from COVID-19.

The V and J genes are TRBV19 and TRBJ2-3; possible D gene TRBD2, 7 bases. The germline CDR1 and CDR2 sequences are LNHDA and SQIVND (reference sequence). The CDR3 totals 16 residues. V lost 5 bases, J lost 2 bases, and 17 bases lay in between. The CDR3 here is CASSRGGILLTDTQYF. The CDR3 nucleotides are TGTGCCAGTAGTCGCGGGGGCATCCTTCTCACAGATACGCAGTATTTT.

Here the CDR3 DNA reads TGTGCCAGCTCACCAGGGGCCCCCTACGAGCAGTACTTC. Its translation: CASSPGAPYEQYF. The rearrangement uses TRBV18 and TRBJ2-7; TRBD1 is a possible D gene (5 bases). Trimming removed 2 bases from V and 2 bases from J, with 7 bases in between. From germline, CDR1 is KGHSH and CDR2 LQKENI. CDR3 length equals 13 residues.

The J gene is TRBJ1-2, the V gene TRBV30, with D possibly matching TRBD1 (6 bases). Germline V gene data show CDR1 as GTSNPN and CDR2 as SVGIG (reference sequence). Between the trimmed V and J ends, which lost 2 bases and 4 bases, there was a span of 17 bases. CDR3 length equals 15 residues. CDR3 region: CAWSNSQGGIYGYTF. The CDR3, as DNA: TGTGCCTGGAGTAATTCACAGGGAGGGATCTATGGCTACACCTTC.

The J gene is TRBJ2-2, the V gene TRBV5-6; D is undetermined. The CDR3 has 15 residues. Trimming took 2 bases from V and 0 from J, leaving 8 bases between them. Germline V gene lookup returns CDR1 SGHDT and CDR2 YYEEEE. The CDR3 nucleotides are TGTGCCAGCAGCTTTTTGGGCGCGAACACCGGGGAGCTGTTTTTT. It codes for CASSFLGANTGELFF.

The chain uses TRBV11-3 and TRBJ2-7, with 7 bases that match TRBD1. Unmatched junction bases numbered 2, after V lost 3 bases and J lost 0 bases. Germline loops: CDR1 SGHNT, CDR2 YENEEA. The CDR3 is 14 amino acids. The CDR3 coding sequence is TGTGCCAGCAGCTTCTCAGGGGGCTCCTACGAGCAGTACTTC. Amino acid sequence: CASSFSGGSYEQYF.

The V gene is TRBV14, the J gene TRBJ1-4; 8 positions match TRBD1. The CDR3 is 16 amino acids. Trimming cost V 2 bases and J 6 bases; bases outside gene matches: 8. Germline V gene data show CDR1 as SGHDN and CDR2 as FVKESK. The CDR3 protein is CASSQLPGQADEKLFF. The CDR3 DNA reads as TGTGCCAGCAGCCAACTCCCGGGACAGGCGGATGAAAAACTGTTTTTT.

The V call is TRBV5-1, the J call TRBJ2-1; 11 bases match TRBD2. Trimming took 2 bases from V and 4 from J; bases not matched to a gene: 5. Germline lookup yields CDR1 SGHRS and CDR2 YFSETQ. The CDR3 consists of 16 residues. The DNA for the CDR3 is TGCGCCAGCAGCTTCGGGACTAGCGGCGGGTACAATGAGCAGTTCTTC. It codes for CASSFGTSGGYNEQFF. Full variable domain (rest looked up from reference TRBV5-1 and TRBJ2-1): KAGVTQTPRYLIKTRGQQVTLSCSPISGHRSVSWYQQTPGQGLQFLFEYFSETQRNKGNFPGRFSGRQFSNSRSEMNVSTLELGDSALYLCASSFGTSGGYNEQFFGPGTRLTVL.

J is TRBJ1-2 and V is TRBV28; D is ambiguous. Trimming removed 5 bases at V and 7 bases at J, with 23 bases between. Germline CDR1 is MDHEN and CDR2 is SYDVKM. The CDR3 totals 16 residues. In nucleotides, the CDR3 is TGTGCCAGCAGTACTAGCGGGGTAGTAATAGTTCTTGGCTACACCTTC. Encoded protein: CASSTSGVVIVLGYTF.

This chain uses TRBV11-2 with TRBJ1-1; TRBD1 might be the D (6 bases). Germline loops: CDR1 SGHAT, CDR2 FQNNGV. This CDR3 spans 15 amino acids. Trimming stripped 0 bases from V and 7 bases from J, with 15 bases between. The CDR3: CASSLDRSRGGEAFF. CDR3 sequence (DNA): TGTGCCAGCAGCTTAGACCGGTCGAGGGGGGGTGAAGCTTTCTTT.

The chain combines TRBV6-6 with TRBJ1-3, with 9 bases that match TRBD1. The CDR3 covers 15 residues. J gave up 3 bases and V 6 bases, and 6 bases lay outside the gene matches. In germline, CDR1 is MNHNY, CDR2 SVGAGI (reference sequence). This chain's CDR3 is CASRLDRGDGNTIYF. In DNA form, the CDR3 reads TGTGCCAGCAGACTGGACAGGGGCGATGGAAACACCATATATTTT.

The J gene is TRBJ2-7, the V gene TRBV12-3 or TRBV12-4; TRBD2 might be the D (5 bases). With 4 bases removed from V and 3 bases from J, the gap between germline ends came to 10 bases. The CDR3 is 13 amino acids. CDR3 in DNA: TGTGCCAGCAGTTGGGAGAACTTCTACGAGCAGTACTTC. Protein: CASSWENFYEQYF.

In DNA form, the CDR3 reads TGTGCCAGCAGCTTAGCGCTCCGACTAGCGGGGGGGGAGGTTGAGCAGTTCTTC. It yields the protein CASSLALRLAGGEVEQFF. The chain combines TRBV7-9 with TRBJ2-1, with TRBD2 matching 14 bases. This CDR3 comprises 18 residues. After removal of 0 bases from V and 9 bases from J, the junction contained 10 bases not matched to a gene. From germline, CDR1 is SEHNR and CDR2 FQNEAQ (reference sequence). Combining the CDR3 with reference TRBV7-9 and TRBJ2-1 gives the whole variable domain DTGVSQNPRHKITKRGQNVTFRCDPISEHNRLYWYRQTLGQGPEFLTYFQNEAQLEKSRLLSDRFSAERPKGSFSTLEIQRTEQGDSAMYLCASSLALRLAGGEVEQFFGPGTRLTVL.

This clone has just a few counts. This chain links TRBV10-3 with TRBJ2-6; D may be TRBD1 (6 bases). The germline V and J ends were trimmed by 9 bases and 2 bases, with 11 bases remaining between them. The CDR3 is 14 amino acids. Germline V gene sequence: CDR1 ENHRY, CDR2 SYGVKD. As DNA, the CDR3 is TGTGCCATGGCGTCAGGGGCTGGGGCCAACGTCCTGACTTTC. It yields the protein CAMASGAGANVLTF.

V and J are TRBV4-2 and TRBJ1-2; D is ambiguous. V shed 0 bases and J shed 0 bases, with 8 bases lying between them. Looked up from germline, CDR1 is LGHNA and CDR2 is YNFKEQ. The CDR3 contains 15 residues. As DNA, the CDR3 is TGTGCCAGCAGCCAAGAGAGGCTATCTAACTATGGCTACACCTTC. Its protein product is CASSQERLSNYGYTF.

J is TRBJ1-1 and V is TRBV5-4, with D uncertain. Trimming cost V 0 bases and J 0 bases, with 6 bases left between them. Per germline, CDR1 SGHNT and CDR2 YYREEE (reference sequence). CDR3 length: 14 residues. CDR3 DNA: TGTGCCAGCAGCTTGGACAGAATGAACACTGAAGCTTTCTTT. It codes for CASSLDRMNTEAFF. The full variable domain, its missing parts supplied by reference TRBV5-4 and TRBJ1-1, is ETGVTQSPTHLIKTRGQQVTLRCSSQSGHNTVSWYQQALGQGPQFIFQYYREEENGRGNFPPRFSGLQFPNYSSELNVNALELDDSALYLCASSLDRMNTEAFFGQGTRLTVV.

The CDR3 region has the DNA TGTGCCAGCAGCTCCCGCGACAGGGGGCGAGGTGAAGCTTTCTTT. Translation gives CASSSRDRGRGEAFF. V is TRBV9 and J is TRBJ1-1, with TRBD1 matching 10 bases. The CDR3 is made up of 15 amino acids. Losses at the gene ends were 4 bases for V and 7 bases for J; bases not matched to a gene: 10. Germline CDR1 reads SGDLS; CDR2 reads YYNGEE.

V is TRBV6-5 and J is TRBJ1-2; 7 positions agree with TRBD1. Germline assignment: CDR1 MNHEY and CDR2 SVGAGI. CDR3 length: 15 amino acids. Losses at the gene ends were 4 bases for V and 5 bases for J; bases not matched to a gene: 10. The CDR3 sequence: CASSSVPGRGYGYTF. CDR3 coding DNA: TGTGCCAGCAGTTCCGTCCCGGGCAGGGGGTATGGCTACACCTTC.

This chain joins TRBV9 and TRBJ2-1, with 7 bases that match TRBD2. This CDR3 has 12 amino acids. V was pared by 4 bases and J by 7 bases, with 2 bases of the junction left unmatched. CDR1 is SGDLS, CDR2 YYNGEE, per germline. The CDR3 nucleotides are TGTGCCAGCAGCAGACTAGCAAATGAGCAGTTCTTC. Its translation: CASSRLANEQFF.

The J gene is TRBJ1-1, the V gene TRBV19; D gene uncertain. The germline V gene encodes CDR1 LNHDA and CDR2 SQIVND (reference sequence). The CDR3 is 13 residues long. The V end was cut by 5 bases, the J end by 1 base, with 8 bases between. The CDR3 coding sequence is TGTGCCAGTAGTCCCACAGAGAACACTGAAGCTTTCTTT. Amino acids: CASSPTENTEAFF.

V usage is TRBV6-5 and J usage is TRBJ1-6; 7 nucleotides match TRBD1. V was pared by 6 bases and J by 10 bases, with 9 bases of the junction left unmatched. Germline lookup yields CDR1 MNHEY and CDR2 SVGAGI. The CDR3 sequence is 14 residues long. CDR3 residues: CASRTRDSGSPLHF. The CDR3 bases are TGTGCCAGCAGGACCCGGGACAGCGGGTCACCCCTCCACTTT.

The V call is TRBV6-2 or TRBV6-3, the J call TRBJ1-1; perhaps TRBD1 as D (6 bases). Trimming took 0 bases from V and 0 from J, leaving 20 bases between them. The CDR3 runs to 19 residues. CDR1 MNHEY and CDR2 SVGEGT come from the germline V gene. The DNA of the CDR3 is TGTGCCAGCAGTTACTCGAGTCTCGGGCGCGGACAGCTGAACACTGAAGCTTTCTTT. Translated, it gives CASSYSSLGRGQLNTEAFF.

Regarding this clone: The same CDR3 also results from other DNA sequences found in this sample. V is TRBV27 and J is TRBJ1-6, with D possibly matching TRBD1 (5 bases). The CDR3 runs to 14 residues. The V end lost 2 bases, the J end lost 7 bases, and 9 bases lay between the germline ends. The V gene's germline CDR1 is MNHEY and CDR2 SMNVEV (reference sequence). The CDR3 here is CASSLRGSNSPLHF. The CDR3 bases are TGTGCCAGCAGTTTAAGGGGATCGAATTCACCCCTCCACTTT.

This chain's CDR3 is CASSATGGVSNQPQHF. The CDR3 nucleotides are TGTGCCAGTAGTGCAACAGGGGGCGTAAGCAATCAGCCCCAGCATTTT. The chain recombines TRBV19 with TRBJ1-5; 9 positions agree with TRBD1. The germline CDR1 and CDR2 sequences are LNHDA and SQIVND (reference sequence). This CDR3 spans 16 amino acids. The V and J ends lost 5 bases and 1 base, in that order; junction bases with no gene match: 6.

This chain links TRBV7-9 with TRBJ1-2; D unresolved. The CDR3 loop spans 15 amino acids. Germline V CDR1 and CDR2: SEHNR, FQNEAQ (reference sequence). V was cut by 0 bases and J by 5 bases, with 13 bases left in between. CDR3 amino acids: CASSLALPGPYGYTF. The CDR3 DNA is TGTGCCAGCAGCTTAGCGTTGCCGGGTCCTTATGGCTACACCTTC.

V gene TRBV30 combines with J gene TRBJ1-6, with D maybe TRBD1 (6 bases). Deletions cut 5 bases from V and 7 bases from J, with 18 bases between. The CDR3 contains 15 residues. Germline assignment: CDR1 GTSNPN and CDR2 SVGIG (reference sequence). The CDR3 DNA follows: TGTGCCTGGCGGTGGGCATCAGGGGACAATTCACCCCTCCACTTT. Residues: CAWRWASGDNSPLHF.